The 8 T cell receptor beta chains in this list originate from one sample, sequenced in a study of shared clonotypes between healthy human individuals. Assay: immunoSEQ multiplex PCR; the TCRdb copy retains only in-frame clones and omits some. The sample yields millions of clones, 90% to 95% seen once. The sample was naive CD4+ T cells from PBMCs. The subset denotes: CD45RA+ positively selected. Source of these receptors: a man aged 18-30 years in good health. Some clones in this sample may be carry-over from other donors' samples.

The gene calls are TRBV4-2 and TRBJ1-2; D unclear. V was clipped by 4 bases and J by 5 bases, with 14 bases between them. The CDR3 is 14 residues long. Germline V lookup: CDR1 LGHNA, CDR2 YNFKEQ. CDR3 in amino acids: CASSLGISQYGYTF. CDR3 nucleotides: TGTGCCAGCAGCCTCGGGATCAGTCAATATGGCTACACCTTC.

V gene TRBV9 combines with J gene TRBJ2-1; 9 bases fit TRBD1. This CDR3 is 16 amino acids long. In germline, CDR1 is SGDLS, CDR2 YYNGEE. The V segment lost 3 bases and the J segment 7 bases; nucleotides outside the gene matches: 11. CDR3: CASSGLLWDRENEQFF. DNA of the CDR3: TGTGCCAGCAGCGGTCTACTTTGGGACAGGGAGAATGAGCAGTTCTTC.

CDR3 DNA sequence: TGTGCCAGCAGTTTAGGGGTCGACAGGGGCTATGGCTACACCTTC. It encodes CASSLGVDRGYGYTF. The gene calls are TRBV28 and TRBJ1-2; 8 positions agree with TRBD1. Unmatched junction bases numbered 6, after V lost 2 bases and J lost 4 bases. Germline V gives CDR1 MDHEN, CDR2 SYDVKM. The CDR3 sequence is 15 residues long.

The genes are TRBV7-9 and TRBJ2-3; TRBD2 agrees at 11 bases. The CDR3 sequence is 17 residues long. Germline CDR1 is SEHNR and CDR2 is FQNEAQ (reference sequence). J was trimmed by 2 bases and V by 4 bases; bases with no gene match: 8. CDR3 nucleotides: TGTGCCAGCAGCTCATCCGGGACTAGCGGTCACACAGATACGCAGTATTTT. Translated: CASSSSGTSGHTDTQYF.

CDR3 DNA: TGTGCCAGCAGTGAAGGACTAGCGGGACGCGAAAACATTCAGTACTTC. The encoded protein is CASSEGLAGRENIQYF. The chain carries TRBV2 and TRBJ2-4, with 11 bases identical to TRBD2. With 1 base clipped from V and 5 bases from J, the junction kept 4 bases outside the gene matches. CDR3 length: 16 residues. The germline V gene encodes CDR1 SNHLY and CDR2 FYNNEI.

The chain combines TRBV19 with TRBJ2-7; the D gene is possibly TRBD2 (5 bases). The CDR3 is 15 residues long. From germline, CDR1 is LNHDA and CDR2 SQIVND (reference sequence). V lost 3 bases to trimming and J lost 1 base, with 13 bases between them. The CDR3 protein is CASSIFGVPSYEQYF. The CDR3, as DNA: TGTGCCAGTAGTATCTTCGGGGTCCCTTCCTACGAGCAGTACTTC. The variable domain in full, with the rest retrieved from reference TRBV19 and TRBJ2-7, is DGGITQSPKYLFRKEGQNVTLSCEQNLNHDAMYWYRQDPGQGLRLIYYSQIVNDFQKGDIAEGYSVSREKKESFPLTVTSAQKNPTAFYLCASSIFGVPSYEQYFGPGTRLTVT.

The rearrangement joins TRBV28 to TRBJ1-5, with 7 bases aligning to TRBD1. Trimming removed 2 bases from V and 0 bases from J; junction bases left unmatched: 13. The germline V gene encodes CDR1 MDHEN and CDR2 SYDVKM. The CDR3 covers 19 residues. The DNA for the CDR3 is TGTGCCAGCAGTTTACCGGGACACAGGGGAGGTAGTAGCAATCAGCCCCAGCATTTT. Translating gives CASSLPGHRGGSSNQPQHF.

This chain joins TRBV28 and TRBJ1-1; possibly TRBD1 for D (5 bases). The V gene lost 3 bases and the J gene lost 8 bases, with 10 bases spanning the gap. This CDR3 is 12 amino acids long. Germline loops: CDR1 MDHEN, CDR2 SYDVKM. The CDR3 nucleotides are TGTGCCAGCAGTTTTTGGGGGTCAGAAGCTTTCTTT. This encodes CASSFWGSEAFF.